Presented here are 20 T cell receptor beta chains from one specimen sequenced in a study of blood T cell repertoires in COVID-19. TCRdb's copy holds only in-frame clones and misses some; the assay was immunoSEQ multiplex PCR. The sample has 140,000 to 150,000 clones; about 87% are singletons. Sequenced input: peripheral blood. The receptors were sampled from a human donor in a cohort sampled during active COVID-19.

The rearrangement uses TRBV5-3 and TRBJ2-1; 15 bases are shared with TRBD2. TRBV5-3 is identified as an open reading frame with a role that is uncertain. This CDR3 contains 17 residues. Losses at the gene ends were 4 bases for V and 6 bases for J; bases not matched to a gene: 8. The CDR3 protein is CARSLVLGLAGGNEQFF. The CDR3 coding sequence is TGTGCCAGAAGCCTGGTCCTGGGACTAGCGGGGGGCAATGAGCAGTTCTTC.

This clone was seen once. The rearrangement joins TRBV30 to TRBJ1-1; a possible D gene is TRBD1 (6 bases). Deletions cut 8 bases from V and 2 bases from J, with 18 bases between. The CDR3 sequence is 14 residues long. CDR1 and CDR2 (germline): GTSNPN, SVGIG (reference sequence). CDR3 nucleotide sequence: TGTGCCGGATACCCCGGGACAAGTAACACTGAAGCTTTCTTT. This translates into CAGYPGTSNTEAFF.

This rearrangement joins TRBV7-2 to TRBJ1-2, with a possible D match to TRBD1 (5 bases). CDR1 is SGHTA and CDR2 is FQGNSA in the germline V gene. CDR3 size: 14 residues. V shed 3 bases and J shed 5 bases, with 13 bases lying between them. CDR3 DNA: TGTGCCAGCAGCTTGCTTGGGGGGGAGTATGGCTACACCTTC. Its translation: CASSLLGGEYGYTF.

This chain uses TRBV18 with TRBJ1-2; TRBD1 might be the D (5 bases). V lost 3 bases, J lost 1 base, and 12 bases lay in between. The CDR3 length is 15 residues. Per germline, CDR1 KGHSH and CDR2 LQKENI. CDR3 sequence: CASSPGGPHNYGYTF. In DNA form, the CDR3 reads TGTGCCAGCTCACCCGGGGGTCCTCATAACTATGGCTACACCTTC.

The chain is built from TRBV5-6 and TRBJ2-3; the match to TRBD2 covers 9 bases. This CDR3 has 17 residues. Germline CDR1 and CDR2: SGHDT and YYEEEE. V shed 4 bases and J 2 bases; nucleotides not matched to a gene: 11. CDR3 amino acids: CASSRLAASLHTDTQYF. DNA of the CDR3: TGTGCCAGCAGCCGACTAGCGGCCTCACTACACACAGATACGCAGTATTTT.

The chain combines TRBV7-9 with TRBJ2-3, with D possibly TRBD2 on 6 matching bases. The V end was cut by 1 base, the J end by 2 bases, with 10 bases between. The CDR3 is made up of 15 amino acids. CDR1 is SEHNR, CDR2 FQNEAQ, per germline (reference sequence). The DNA of the CDR3 is TGTGCCAGCAGCTTAGTGGGCGGGGCCACAGATACGCAGTATTTT. It encodes CASSLVGGATDTQYF.

The chain employs TRBV28 and TRBJ1-2; TRBD1 aligns across 9 bases. With V trimmed by 2 bases and J by 4 bases, 5 bases remained unmatched. Germline CDR1 is MDHEN and CDR2 is SYDVKM. The CDR3 has 15 residues. This CDR3 is CASSLVGQGRYGYTF. The CDR3 nucleotides read TGTGCCAGCAGTTTAGTGGGACAGGGACGCTATGGCTACACCTTC.

The chain joins TRBV7-3 to TRBJ1-6, with D possibly being TRBD1 (5 bases). Trimming took 4 bases from V and 9 from J, leaving 10 bases between them. The CDR3 is 13 amino acids. Germline-derived CDR1 and CDR2 are SGHTA and FQGTGA. CDR3 bases: TGTGCCAGCAGCTCGATCGGGGGTTCACCCCTCCACTTT. This codes for CASSSIGGSPLHF.

The chain employs TRBV6-2 or TRBV6-3 and TRBJ2-3, with 14 bases lining up with TRBD2. CDR3 size: 18 residues. Per the germline V gene, CDR1 is MNHEY and CDR2 is SVGEGT. Germline trimming cut 4 bases from V and 1 base from J; bases unmatched to any gene: 7. The CDR3 DNA follows: TGTGCCAGCAGTTCCGGGACTAGCGGGGGCCAAGGCACAGATACGCAGTATTTT. Translation gives CASSSGTSGGQGTDTQYF.

The rearrangement joins TRBV19 to TRBJ2-3; 9 bases map to TRBD2. V lost 5 bases, J lost 5 bases, and 5 bases stayed unmatched. The CDR3 covers 14 residues. CDR1 and CDR2 from the germline V gene are LNHDA and SQIVND (reference sequence). The CDR3 DNA reads TGTGCCAGTAGTGTTAGCGGGAGTAGAGATACGCAGTATTTT. Translated, it gives CASSVSGSRDTQYF. The variable domain in full, completed from reference TRBV19 and TRBJ2-3, reads DGGITQSPKYLFRKEGQNVTLSCEQNLNHDAMYWYRQDPGQGLRLIYYSQIVNDFQKGDIAEGYSVSREKKESFPLTVTSAQKNPTAFYLCASSVSGSRDTQYFGPGTRLTVL.

The chain joins TRBV15 to TRBJ1-5; a possible D gene is TRBD1 (5 bases). The V end lost 4 bases, the J end lost 6 bases, and 10 bases lay between the germline ends. The CDR3 contains 13 residues. Germline V gene data show CDR1 as LNHNV and CDR2 as YYDKDF (reference sequence). The DNA of the CDR3 is TGTGCCACCAGCACAGGGATGATTCAGCCCCAGCATTTT. It codes for CATSTGMIQPQHF.

This clone was seen just once. The chain links TRBV7-2 to TRBJ1-6; D not resolved. The CDR3 runs to 15 residues. Germline V CDR1 and CDR2: SGHTA, FQGNSA. V was shortened by 0 bases and J by 0 bases, with 3 bases between the two germline ends. CDR3: CASSLASSYNSPLHF. Written as DNA, the CDR3 is TGTGCCAGCAGCTTAGCCAGCTCCTATAATTCACCCCTCCACTTT.

This clone was seen more than once but under ten times. V usage is TRBV2 and J usage is TRBJ2-5; 10 positions agree with TRBD1. The CDR3 has 14 residues. The V segment lost 5 bases and the J segment 4 bases; nucleotides outside the gene matches: 4. Germline CDR1 is SNHLY and CDR2 is FYNNEI. CDR3: CASSFRTGGETQYF. The CDR3 bases are TGTGCCAGCAGTTTTCGGACAGGGGGAGAGACCCAGTACTTC.

The V call is TRBV11-2, the J call TRBJ1-1, with TRBD1 matching over 7 bases. This CDR3 spans 15 amino acids. CDR1 SGHAT and CDR2 FQNNGV come from the germline V gene. The V gene end was trimmed by 3 bases and the J gene end by 6 bases; junction bases not matched to a gene: 10. CDR3 loop: CASSFRQGGNPEAFF. The DNA of the CDR3 is TGTGCCAGCAGCTTTAGACAGGGTGGTAACCCTGAAGCTTTCTTT.

The chain uses TRBV29-1 and TRBJ1-1; no firm D call. Germline V gene lookup returns CDR1 SQVTM and CDR2 ANQGSEA. This CDR3 comprises 12 residues. V was clipped by 8 bases and J by 1 base, with 11 bases between them. CDR3 region: CSSREGNTEAFF. The CDR3, as DNA: TGCAGCTCCCGAGAGGGGAACACTGAAGCTTTCTTT.

This chain connects TRBV6-6 to TRBJ2-5; D is uncertain. This CDR3 comprises 14 residues. Germline V lookup: CDR1 MNHNY, CDR2 SVGAGI (reference sequence). V was clipped by 0 bases and J by 1 base, with 6 bases between them. The DNA for the CDR3 is TGTGCCAGCAGTTACTCAGAGCGCCAAGAGACCCAGTACTTC. This encodes CASSYSERQETQYF.

For this clone: Other DNA sequences in the sample encode the same CDR3. The chain uses TRBV5-1 and TRBJ1-1; D unclear. Trimming cost V 1 base and J 2 bases, with 6 bases left between them. CDR1 is SGHRS, CDR2 YFSETQ, per germline. The CDR3 is 13 amino acids. The CDR3 DNA reads TGCGCCAGCAGCTTGACAGCCAACACTGAAGCTTTCTTT. It specifies CASSLTANTEAFF.

The sample holds a few counts of this clone. The J gene is TRBJ2-2, the V gene TRBV2; tentative D call: TRBD2 (6 bases). Germline V gives CDR1 SNHLY, CDR2 FYNNEI. This CDR3 is 14 amino acids long. V was trimmed by 8 bases and J by 2 bases, leaving 12 bases between them. CDR3 coding DNA: TGTGCCAGCGCGGCGGAGGGCAACACCGGGGAGCTGTTTTTT. This gives the protein CASAAEGNTGELFF.

The rearrangement uses TRBV7-2 and TRBJ1-6, with D possibly being TRBD1 (5 bases). This CDR3 spans 11 amino acids. In germline, CDR1 is SGHTA, CDR2 FQGNSA. V lost 2 bases and J 13 bases, leaving 6 bases between the germline ends. CDR3: CASSLPGPLHF. In DNA, the CDR3 is TGTGCCAGCAGCTTACCAGGGCCCCTCCACTTT.

This chain links TRBV3-1 (or the pseudogene TRBV3-2) with TRBJ2-5, with 12 nucleotides matching TRBD2. Germline lookup yields CDR1 LGHDT and CDR2 YNNKEL (reference sequence). The trim removed 4 bases at V and 5 bases at J, leaving 8 bases unmatched. The CDR3 runs to 16 residues. The CDR3 bases are TGTGCCAGCAGCCCCCTGTATCTAGCGGGAGGGGAGACCCAGTACTTC. It codes for CASSPLYLAGGETQYF.